A single sample is the source of the 10 T cell receptor beta chains below, sequenced in a study of blood T cell repertoires in COVID-19. Libraries were prepared by immunoSEQ multiplex PCR; TCRdb keeps only in-frame clonotypes and omits some of them. The table has approximately 250,000 clones, roughly four fifths seen once. Sequencing input: peripheral blood. These receptor sequences come from a man aged 50-59 years with acute or convalescent COVID-19.

V gene TRBV28 combines with J gene TRBJ1-5; D not resolved. V lost 6 bases to trimming and J lost 4 bases, with 13 bases between them. CDR1 and CDR2 from the germline V gene are MDHEN and SYDVKM. The CDR3 has 14 residues. The CDR3 here is CASSVGRGNQPQHF. CDR3 nucleotides: TGTGCCAGCAGCGTCGGTCGAGGTAATCAGCCCCAGCATTTT.

This clone was seen ten or more times. The chain employs TRBV5-4 and TRBJ1-2; TRBD1 aligns across 7 bases. The J segment lost 0 bases and the V segment lost 5 bases, leaving 7 bases of the junction unmatched. The CDR3 contains 15 residues. CDR1 SGHNT and CDR2 YYREEE come from the germline V gene (reference sequence). The CDR3 loop reads CASSSPGQTNYGYTF. CDR3 coding DNA: TGTGCCAGCAGTTCTCCGGGACAGACTAACTATGGCTACACCTTC. Variable domain in full (rest from reference TRBV5-4 and TRBJ1-2): ETGVTQSPTHLIKTRGQQVTLRCSSQSGHNTVSWYQQALGQGPQFIFQYYREEENGRGNFPPRFSGLQFPNYSSELNVNALELDDSALYLCASSSPGQTNYGYTFGSGTRLTVV.

V usage is TRBV19 and J usage is TRBJ2-3; D is perhaps TRBD2 (6 bases). The CDR3 length is 15 residues. Trimming took off 3 bases at V and 0 bases at J, with 10 bases between the two ends. The germline CDR1 and CDR2 sequences are LNHDA and SQIVND (reference sequence). The CDR3 bases are TGTGCCAGTAGTATGGAGGGGTATAGCACAGATACGCAGTATTTT. It encodes CASSMEGYSTDTQYF.

The chain uses TRBV27 and TRBJ2-7, with TRBD2 matching over 11 bases. This CDR3 has 15 residues. Per the germline V gene, CDR1 is MNHEY and CDR2 is SMNVEV (reference sequence). The trim removed 0 bases at V and 5 bases at J, leaving 3 bases unmatched. The CDR3: CASSLSTGLADEQYF. The CDR3 coding sequence is TGTGCCAGCAGTTTATCGACGGGACTAGCGGACGAGCAGTACTTC.

The chain is built from TRBV5-1 and TRBJ1-3, with 7 bases matching TRBD1. Trimming cost V 4 bases and J 2 bases; bases outside gene matches: 3. Germline V gene sequence: CDR1 SGHRS, CDR2 YFSETQ. This CDR3 is built from 14 residues. The CDR3 bases are TGCGCCAGCAGCACGACAGGGACTGGAAACACCATATATTTT. The encoded protein is CASSTTGTGNTIYF.

This rearrangement joins TRBV5-5 to TRBJ1-2; no definite D call. CDR1 is SGHKS, CDR2 YYEKEE, per germline (reference sequence). V gave up 4 bases and J gave up 2 bases, with 15 bases separating them. This CDR3 contains 15 residues. CDR3 DNA sequence: TGTGCCAGCAGCCCGGGAGAAGCTCTCAACTATGGCTACACCTTC. This translates into CASSPGEALNYGYTF.

The chain is built from TRBV5-1 and TRBJ2-7; possible D gene TRBD2, 6 bases. Trimming left V 0 bases short and J 5 bases short, with 12 bases between. CDR3 length: 14 amino acids. CDR1 is SGHRS and CDR2 is YFSETQ in the germline V gene. The CDR3 DNA is TGCGCCAGCAGCTTGGGGGACTCCCGGAACGAGCAGTACTTC. Amino acid sequence: CASSLGDSRNEQYF.

This chain joins TRBV7-9 and TRBJ2-1, with 7 nucleotides matching TRBD1. The CDR3 has 11 amino acids. Looked up from germline, CDR1 is SEHNR and CDR2 is FQNEAQ (reference sequence). V lost 3 bases and J lost 15; bases outside the gene matches: 5. CDR3 in amino acids: CASSFEGAGFF. The DNA for the CDR3 is TGTGCCAGCAGCTTCGAGGGGGCTGGGTTCTTC.

J is TRBJ2-2 and V is TRBV30, with a tentative D call TRBD2 (7 bases). V dropped 4 bases and J dropped 9 bases, with 18 bases sitting between them. The CDR3 contains 14 residues. CDR1 and CDR2 from the germline V gene are GTSNPN and SVGIG (reference sequence). The CDR3 reads CAWNRAGGRRELFF. The CDR3, as DNA: TGTGCCTGGAACCGTGCCGGGGGGCGCCGGGAGCTGTTTTTT.

The rearrangement uses TRBV10-2 and TRBJ2-3, with 8 bases fitting TRBD2. Germline assignment: CDR1 WSHSY and CDR2 SAAADI. This CDR3 is 15 amino acids long. V was pared by 4 bases and J by 3 bases, with 6 bases of the junction left unmatched. The DNA for the CDR3 is TGCGCCAGCAGTGTGGAAGCGGGGGCGACAGATACGCAGTATTTT. Translation gives CASSVEAGATDTQYF.